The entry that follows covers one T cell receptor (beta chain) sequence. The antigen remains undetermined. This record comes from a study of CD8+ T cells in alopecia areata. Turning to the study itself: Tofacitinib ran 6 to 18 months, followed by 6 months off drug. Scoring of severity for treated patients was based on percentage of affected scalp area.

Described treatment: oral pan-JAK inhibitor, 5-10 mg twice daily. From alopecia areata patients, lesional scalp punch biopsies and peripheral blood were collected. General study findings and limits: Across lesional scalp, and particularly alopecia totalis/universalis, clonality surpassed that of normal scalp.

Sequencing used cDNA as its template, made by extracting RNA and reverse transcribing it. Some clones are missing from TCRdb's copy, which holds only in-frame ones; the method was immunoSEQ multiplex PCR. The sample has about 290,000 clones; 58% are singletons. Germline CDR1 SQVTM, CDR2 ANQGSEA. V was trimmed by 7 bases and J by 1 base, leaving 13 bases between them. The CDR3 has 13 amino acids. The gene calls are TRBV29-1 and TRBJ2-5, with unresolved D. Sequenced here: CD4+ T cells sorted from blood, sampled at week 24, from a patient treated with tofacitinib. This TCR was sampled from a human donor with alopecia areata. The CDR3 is CSANQLGQETQYF. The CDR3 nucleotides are TGCAGCGCCAACCAGCTGGGCCAAGAGACCCAGTACTTC.